What follows are 27 T cell receptor beta chains derived from one specimen sequenced in a study of response to subunit inactivated influenza vaccine. TCRdb processed the RT-PCR reads anew with MiXCR; each CDR3 protein has one entry. The table includes approximately 520,000 distinct CDR3 sequences, approximately 15% detected once. This specimen was CD4+ T cells sorted from PBMCs, taken roughly 24 months after vaccination. Receptors were obtained from a man between 50 and 69 years old who received an inactivated influenza vaccine.

The chain has TRBV15 and TRBJ2-7, with D possibly being TRBD1 (7 bases). CDR1 and CDR2 from the germline V gene are LNHNV and YYDKDF (reference sequence). The CDR3 consists of 16 residues. V gave up 0 bases and J gave up 4 bases, with 16 bases separating them. In DNA, the CDR3 is TGTGCCACCAGCAGAGATATTTTGGCAGGGGGGTACGAGCAGTACTTC. It is translated as CATSRDILAGGYEQYF.

V is TRBV20-1 and J is TRBJ1-1, with a possible D match to TRBD1 (5 bases). Per the germline V gene, CDR1 is DFQATT and CDR2 is SNEGSKA (reference sequence). The CDR3 contains 17 residues. The V gene lost 1 base and the J gene lost 1 base, with 19 bases spanning the gap. The CDR3 loop is CSARVGDRGGGNTEAFF. The CDR3 DNA reads TGCAGTGCTAGAGTTGGGGACCGGGGGGGAGGGAACACTGAAGCTTTCTTT.

This chain links TRBV4-1 with TRBJ2-4; 7 nucleotides match TRBD1. Germline CDR1 is MGHRA and CDR2 is YSYEKL. The CDR3 loop spans 14 amino acids. The ends lost 4 bases at V and 3 bases at J; junction bases unmatched: 3. The CDR3 here is CASSLRDSKNIQYF. The CDR3 coding sequence is TGCGCCAGCAGCCTCCGGGACAGCAAAAACATTCAGTACTTC.

The chain recombines TRBV29-1 with TRBJ2-7; possibly TRBD1 or TRBD2 for D (5 bases each). Germline V gene sequence: CDR1 SQVTM, CDR2 ANQGSEA. The CDR3 is 13 amino acids. V was clipped by 5 bases and J by 3 bases, with 14 bases between them. Written as DNA, the CDR3 is TGCAGCGTTTCGGGGTGGGGGAGCTACGAGCAGTACTTC. This codes for CSVSGWGSYEQYF.

The chain is built from TRBV5-4 and TRBJ2-3, with 14 bases identical to TRBD2. The CDR3 is made up of 17 amino acids. Losses at the gene ends were 4 bases for V and 0 bases for J; bases not matched to a gene: 4. Germline V CDR1 and CDR2: SGHNT, YYREEE (reference sequence). CDR3 nucleotide sequence: TGTGCCAGCAGCCCTGGGACTAGCGGGAGTAGCACAGATACGCAGTATTTT. Translated: CASSPGTSGSSTDTQYF.

V and J are TRBV20-1 and TRBJ1-1; D is unresolved. This CDR3 region has 13 residues. Germline V lookup: CDR1 DFQATT, CDR2 SNEGSKA (reference sequence). V was trimmed by 6 bases and J by 4 bases, leaving 15 bases between them. The CDR3 bases are TGCAGTGCCACCCGCTCCGAGGGCACTGAAGCTTTCTTT. Its protein is CSATRSEGTEAFF.

The chain carries TRBV27 and TRBJ2-1, with 9 bases aligning to TRBD1. The CDR3 is 15 residues long. V shed 3 bases, J shed 9 bases, and the junction held 9 bases outside the gene matches. In germline, CDR1 is MNHEY, CDR2 SMNVEV (reference sequence). The CDR3 sequence: CASSLGTGPNAEQFF. The CDR3 nucleotides read TGTGCCAGCAGTTTGGGGACAGGGCCTAACGCTGAGCAGTTCTTC.

The V call is TRBV5-8, the J call TRBJ2-1; D is undetermined. The CDR3 runs to 15 residues. The V end was cut by 2 bases, the J end by 4 bases, with 13 bases between. Germline CDR1 reads SGHTS; CDR2 reads YDEGEE. CDR3 sequence reads: CASSFDRSEYNEQFF. Written as DNA, the CDR3 is TGTGCCAGCAGCTTCGATAGGTCGGAATACAATGAGCAGTTCTTC.

This clonotype appeared a few times. The J gene is TRBJ2-1, the V gene TRBV7-3; D might be TRBD1 (5 bases). The CDR3 is 14 amino acids. Between the trimmed V and J ends, which lost 5 bases and 9 bases, there was a span of 17 bases. CDR1 and CDR2 from the germline V gene are SGHTA and FQGTGA. CDR3 region: CASSPDRLVREQFF. The CDR3 DNA sequence: TGTGCCAGCAGCCCAGACAGATTAGTGCGTGAGCAGTTCTTC. The full variable domain, rest sourced from reference TRBV7-3 and TRBJ2-1, is GAGVSQTPSNKVTEKGKYVELRCDPISGHTALYWYRQSLGQGPEFLIYFQGTGAADDSGLPNDRFFAVRPEGSVSTLKIQRTERGDSAVYLCASSPDRLVREQFFGPGTRLTVL.

This clonotype was seen a handful of times. The chain is built from TRBV28 and TRBJ2-1; 9 nucleotides agree with TRBD1. This CDR3 has 11 residues. The germline gives CDR1 MDHEN, CDR2 SYDVKM. V was pared by 10 bases and J by 10 bases, with 5 bases of the junction left unmatched. The DNA for the CDR3 is TGTGCCACGGGACAGGGTTTGGAGCAGTTCTTC. The encoded protein is CATGQGLEQFF.

In its sample, this clonotype was seen many times. The chain employs TRBV12-3 or TRBV12-4 and TRBJ1-4; D unresolved. There are 12 residues in the CDR3. With 1 base removed from V and 8 bases from J, the gap between germline ends came to 5 bases. For the CDR3, the DNA is TGTGCCAGCAGTTTAGTAGCGGAAAAACTGTTTTTT. Residues: CASSLVAEKLFF.

This chain links TRBV4-1 with TRBJ2-7; D might be TRBD1 or TRBD2, each matching 5 bases. The germline V and J ends were trimmed by 1 base and 1 base, with 14 bases remaining between them. This CDR3 comprises 16 residues. CDR1 MGHRA and CDR2 YSYEKL come from the germline V gene. In DNA, the CDR3 is TGCGCCAGCAGCCAAGTGTTGTTGAGGGGATCCTACGAGCAGTACTTC. As protein: CASSQVLLRGSYEQYF.

This chain uses TRBV29-1 with TRBJ2-3; 9 nucleotides align to TRBD2. In germline, CDR1 is SQVTM, CDR2 ANQGSEA. V was clipped by 7 bases and J by 2 bases; unmatched bases: 7. This CDR3 is built from 14 residues. For the CDR3, the DNA is TGCAGCGCCCTGACTAGCGGAGCCACAGATACGCAGTATTTT. This translates into CSALTSGATDTQYF.

The chain joins TRBV20-1 to TRBJ2-3, with D perhaps TRBD2 (6 bases). Trimming shortened V by 0 bases and J by 2 bases, and 15 bases separated the two germline ends. This CDR3 has 16 amino acids. CDR1 is DFQATT and CDR2 is SNEGSKA in the germline V gene (reference sequence). The CDR3 loop is CSARDRLSGLTDTQYF. The CDR3 coding sequence is TGCAGTGCTAGAGATCGGCTTAGCGGCCTCACAGATACGCAGTATTTT.

Details on this clonotype: The junction and the germline gene differ at one end; a read error may be behind it. The chain carries TRBV11-2 and TRBJ2-1; 8 positions agree with TRBD2. Germline CDR1 SGHAT, CDR2 FQNNGV. This CDR3 is 12 amino acids long. Here the CDR3 DNA reads TGTGCCAGCAGCTTCCCAGCGGGGGCTCAAGACTTC. It yields the protein CASSFPAGAQDF.

In its sample, this clonotype was seen a few times. The rearrangement joins TRBV29-1 to TRBJ2-1; D assignment may be TRBD1 or TRBD2 (7 bases each). V lost 6 bases to trimming and J lost 9 bases, with 15 bases between them. The CDR3 is 12 amino acids. The germline V gene has CDR1 SQVTM and CDR2 ANQGSEA. In DNA form, the CDR3 reads TGCAGCGTCTCAGGGGGGGGCGGTGAGCAGTTCTTC. The encoded protein is CSVSGGGGEQFF.

This sequence joins TRBV7-7 and TRBJ2-5, with D perhaps matching TRBD1 (5 bases). V was shortened by 3 bases and J by 2 bases, with 13 bases between the two germline ends. CDR3 length: 15 amino acids. Germline-derived CDR1 and CDR2 are SSHAT and FNYEAQ (reference sequence). For the CDR3, the DNA is TGTGCCAGCAGCTTGGGGTTAGGGGTGCAAGAGACCCAGTACTTC. Translation gives CASSLGLGVQETQYF.

The chain couples TRBV12-3 or TRBV12-4 to TRBJ2-1, with 10 bases identical to TRBD2. J gave up 9 bases and V 9 bases, and 8 bases lay outside the gene matches. The CDR3 contains 13 residues. CDR3 bases: TGTGCCAGTAAGCGGGGGGGCAAGGGTGAGCAGTTCTTC. Its protein is CASKRGGKGEQFF.

This clonotype was seen ten or more times. V is TRBV5-1 and J is TRBJ2-2; D gene ambiguous. This CDR3 comprises 15 residues. In germline, CDR1 is SGHRS, CDR2 YFSETQ. V gave up 0 bases and J gave up 3 bases, with 9 bases separating them. The CDR3 here is CASSLAVQDTGELFF. In DNA, the CDR3 is TGCGCCAGCAGCTTGGCCGTACAAGACACCGGGGAGCTGTTTTTT.

This clonotype was counted many times. CDR3 region: CASSTGQGYEQYF. Here the CDR3 DNA reads TGCGCCAGCAGCACCGGACAGGGGTACGAGCAGTACTTC. The chain joins TRBV5-1 to TRBJ2-7; 9 bases are a match to TRBD1. CDR3 length equals 13 residues. CDR1 and CDR2 (germline): SGHRS, YFSETQ. V was pared by 4 bases and J by 4 bases, with 3 bases of the junction left unmatched.

The V gene is TRBV6-5, the J gene TRBJ2-7; D is perhaps TRBD1 (5 bases). CDR1 MNHEY and CDR2 SVGAGI come from the germline V gene. This CDR3 is built from 14 residues. Trimming left V 0 bases short and J 4 bases short, with 10 bases between. The CDR3 bases are TGTGCCAGCAGTTACTCAAGACAGACTTACGAGCAGTACTTC. It yields the protein CASSYSRQTYEQYF.

V is TRBV12-3 or TRBV12-4 and J is TRBJ1-1; maybe TRBD1 (6 bases). The V end lost 4 bases, the J end lost 4 bases, and 10 bases lay between the germline ends. The length of the CDR3 is 13 residues. Here the CDR3 reads CASSYGQSTEAFF. The CDR3 DNA reads TGTGCCAGCAGTTACGGACAGAGCACTGAAGCTTTCTTT.

This clonotype was seen many times. V gene TRBV12-3 or TRBV12-4 combines with J gene TRBJ2-1; 10 bases agree with TRBD2. The V and J ends lost 3 bases and 8 bases, in that order; junction bases with no gene match: 7. The CDR3 length is 15 residues. In DNA, the CDR3 is TGTGCCAGCAGTTTGAGTAGCGGGAGGATCGATGAGCAGTTCTTC. This translates into CASSLSSGRIDEQFF.

This clonotype was seen many times. The rearrangement links TRBV3-1 to TRBJ2-5, with 7 bases aligning to TRBD1. In germline, CDR1 is LGHDT, CDR2 YNNKEL (reference sequence). The V and J ends lost 4 bases and 5 bases, in that order; junction bases with no gene match: 13. The CDR3 has 16 amino acids. CDR3 DNA: TGTGCCAGCAGCCTTTACTCCCAGGGGGTTGTGGAGACCCAGTACTTC. Translated, it gives CASSLYSQGVVETQYF.

The chain has TRBV7-2 and TRBJ2-3; TRBD2 might be the D (5 bases). V was cut by 5 bases and J by 2 bases, with 11 bases left in between. CDR1 SGHTA and CDR2 FQGNSA come from the germline V gene. This CDR3 spans 14 amino acids. The CDR3 is CASSIEGLTDTQYF. Here the CDR3 DNA reads TGTGCCAGCAGCATAGAGGGCCTCACAGATACGCAGTATTTT.

This clonotype was counted between two and nine times. For the CDR3, the DNA is TGTGCCAGCAGCATAGGACTAGGTTTGATGAGAAATGAGCAGTTCTTC. Amino acids: CASSIGLGLMRNEQFF. The V and J genes are TRBV11-1 and TRBJ2-1, with 7 bases matching TRBD2. Losses at the gene ends were 5 bases for V and 7 bases for J; bases not matched to a gene: 14. The germline gives CDR1 SGHAT, CDR2 FQDESV (reference sequence). The CDR3 extends over 16 amino acids.

This clonotype was observed a handful of times. The rearrangement uses TRBV5-1 and TRBJ2-7, with D unclear. V gave up 3 bases and J gave up 6 bases, with 10 bases separating them. The CDR3 is 12 residues long. Germline lookup yields CDR1 SGHRS and CDR2 YFSETQ. The CDR3 sequence is CASSSTLGEQYF. The CDR3 DNA sequence: TGCGCCAGCAGCTCGACCCTCGGCGAGCAGTACTTC.